What follows are 15 T cell receptor beta chains derived from one specimen sequenced in a study of cytomegalovirus exposure and HLA in healthy donors. Produced via immunoSEQ multiplex PCR; TCRdb's table is partial and in-frame only. The profile covers more than 85,000 clones, with around 93% appearing a single time and around 1.1% taken by the ten largest. The sample comprised PBMCs. The receptors here all came from a woman aged 25 to 45 in good health and CMV-seropositive.

The chain joins TRBV4-3 to TRBJ2-1, with 9 bases identical to TRBD2. J lost 6 bases, V lost 0 bases, and 3 bases had no gene match. The length of the CDR3 is 15 residues. CDR1 and CDR2 from the germline V gene are LGHNA and YSLEER. In DNA, the CDR3 is TGCGCCAGCAGCCAAGATTTGACTAGCGGCAATGAGCAGTTCTTC. As protein: CASSQDLTSGNEQFF.

The gene calls are TRBV7-9 and TRBJ2-7; D possibly corresponds to TRBD2 (6 bases). The CDR3 loop spans 15 amino acids. Germline V gene sequence: CDR1 SEHNR, CDR2 FQNEAQ (reference sequence). Trimming took 5 bases from V and 2 from J, leaving 16 bases between them. The CDR3 DNA reads as TGTGCCAGCAGCCCCCGGGACTTGCGACCCTACGAGCAGTACTTC. Encoded protein: CASSPRDLRPYEQYF.

The genes are TRBV29-1 and TRBJ2-7, with TRBD1 matching over 9 bases. Germline V gives CDR1 SQVTM, CDR2 ANQGSEA. J lost 9 bases, V lost 6 bases, and 15 bases had no gene match. CDR3 length: 14 residues. The CDR3 here is CSVDTGTGTQGQYF. CDR3 nucleotide sequence: TGCAGCGTGGACACCGGGACAGGGACCCAAGGGCAGTACTTC.

This clone was detected only a few times. This sequence joins TRBV15 and TRBJ2-1; perhaps TRBD2 as D (6 bases). The CDR3 extends over 14 amino acids. Germline V gives CDR1 LNHNV, CDR2 YYDKDF (reference sequence). V lost 0 bases to trimming and J lost 6 bases, with 9 bases between them. CDR3 sequence reads: CATSRDQGLNEQFF. CDR3 DNA: TGTGCCACCAGCAGAGATCAGGGACTCAATGAGCAGTTCTTC.

V usage is TRBV28 and J usage is TRBJ2-2, with D tentatively TRBD1 (5 bases). The germline V and J ends were trimmed by 2 bases and 2 bases, with 12 bases remaining between them. Germline CDR1 MDHEN, CDR2 SYDVKM. CDR3 length equals 16 residues. The CDR3 nucleotides read TGTGCCAGCAGTTTAAGACAGATTGAAAACACCGGGGAGCTGTTTTTT. This codes for CASSLRQIENTGELFF.

This clone was seen only a few times. This chain joins TRBV28 and TRBJ1-5; D perhaps matches TRBD1 (6 bases). Per germline, CDR1 MDHEN and CDR2 SYDVKM. The CDR3 totals 12 residues. V was clipped by 6 bases and J by 4 bases, with 7 bases between them. CDR3 DNA: TGTGCCAGCAGCGGACAGAATCAGCCCCAGCATTTT. The encoded protein is CASSGQNQPQHF.

CDR3 in amino acids: CASSYHREGTEAFF. CDR3 in DNA: TGTGCCAGCAGTTACCACAGGGAGGGCACTGAAGCTTTCTTT. This chain connects TRBV6-6 to TRBJ1-1, with D perhaps matching TRBD1 (6 bases). Germline V CDR1 and CDR2: MNHNY, SVGAGI (reference sequence). This CDR3 comprises 14 residues. With 2 bases removed from V and 4 bases from J, the gap between germline ends came to 11 bases.

The CDR3 loop reads CASQGLGRNIQYF. CDR3 DNA: TGTGCCAGCCAAGGACTAGGGCGAAACATTCAGTACTTC. This chain joins TRBV6-1 and TRBJ2-4; 7 positions match TRBD2. Germline V gene lookup returns CDR1 MNHNS and CDR2 SASEGT. Trimming cost V 8 bases and J 6 bases; bases outside gene matches: 7. The CDR3 totals 13 residues.

J is TRBJ2-3 and V is TRBV14; 8 nucleotides align to TRBD2. The ends lost 5 bases at V and 6 bases at J; junction bases unmatched: 10. Germline V lookup: CDR1 SGHDN, CDR2 FVKESK. The CDR3 is 15 amino acids. In DNA form, the CDR3 reads TGTGCCAGCAGCGGAGGCAGCGGGAGCTGGGATACGCAGTATTTT. This codes for CASSGGSGSWDTQYF.

This sequence joins TRBV29-1 and TRBJ1-5; 8 bases agree with TRBD1. The V gene end was trimmed by 6 bases and the J gene end by 1 base; junction bases not matched to a gene: 5. CDR1 is SQVTM and CDR2 is ANQGSEA in the germline V gene. This CDR3 spans 14 amino acids. The CDR3 region is CSVGDRMSNQPQHF. In DNA form, the CDR3 reads TGCAGCGTCGGGGACAGGATGAGCAATCAGCCCCAGCATTTT. The complete variable domain, with remaining parts taken from reference TRBV29-1 and TRBJ1-5, reads SAVISQKPSRDICQRGTSLTIQCQVDSQVTMMFWYRQQPGQSLTLIATANQGSEATYESGFVIDKFPISRPNLTFSTLTVSNMSPEDSSIYLCSVGDRMSNQPQHFGDGTRLSIL.

The chain links TRBV7-2 to TRBJ2-1; unclear D gene. Germline V gene sequence: CDR1 SGHTA, CDR2 FQGNSA. The CDR3 is 14 residues long. V lost 1 base and J lost 6, with 10 bases in between. The CDR3 DNA reads TGTGCCAGCAGCTTAGAGGCAGGTTTCAATGAGCAGTTCTTC. Its protein is CASSLEAGFNEQFF.

V is TRBV7-9 and J is TRBJ1-2; D not resolved. V lost 4 bases to trimming and J lost 4 bases, with 19 bases between them. Per germline, CDR1 SEHNR and CDR2 FQNEAQ (reference sequence). This CDR3 is built from 16 residues. The CDR3 sequence is CASSSTVGADLYGYTF. CDR3 coding DNA: TGTGCCAGCAGCTCCACCGTCGGAGCAGACCTCTATGGCTACACCTTC.

The chain has TRBV5-1 and TRBJ2-5, with a tentative D call TRBD1 (6 bases). CDR1 SGHRS and CDR2 YFSETQ come from the germline V gene. Trimming left V 3 bases short and J 4 bases short, with 25 bases between. The CDR3 is 18 residues long. CDR3 loop: CASSWGPIRDPIRETQYF. DNA for the CDR3: TGCGCCAGCAGCTGGGGGCCTATTCGCGATCCGATTCGAGAGACCCAGTACTTC.

This clone was seen only once. The chain is built from TRBV7-9 and TRBJ2-2, with TRBD1 matching 8 bases. Germline values: CDR1 SEHNR, CDR2 FQNEAQ (reference sequence). V lost 4 bases, J lost 5 bases, and 6 bases stayed unmatched. This CDR3 comprises 15 residues. The chain's CDR3 is CASSWTGPTTGELFF. The CDR3 bases are TGTGCCAGCAGCTGGACAGGGCCGACTACCGGGGAGCTGTTTTTT.

This chain connects TRBV7-2 to TRBJ2-3; possible D gene TRBD2, 5 bases. The CDR3 consists of 16 residues. Germline V gene lookup returns CDR1 SGHTA and CDR2 FQGNSA. V lost 1 base and J lost 4, with 15 bases in between. The CDR3 DNA reads as TGTGCCAGCAGCTTAGGGAGGTTGAGTTATCCAGATACGCAGTATTTT. This encodes CASSLGRLSYPDTQYF.